This T cell receptor beta chain was obtained from a study of control samples from healthy donors and cancer patients. The table came from immunoSEQ multiplex PCR; TCRdb's copy has only in-frame clones and leaves some out. The sample carries about 76,000 clones, approximately 88% recorded once. On this clone: Relative to the germline gene, one junction end is altered; a read error may explain this.

CDR1 is LNHDA and CDR2 is SQIVND in the germline V gene (reference sequence). The CDR3 runs to 18 residues. This chain joins TRBV19 and TRBJ1-5, with 7 nucleotides matching TRBD1. This receptor was taken from a woman in her forties or fifties with colorectal cancer. The source material was PBMCs. The CDR3 sequence: CASKTGTDVYSGNQPRHF. The CDR3 nucleotides are TGTGCCAGTAAGACCGGGACAGATGTTTATAGTGGCAATCAGCCCCGGCATTTT. Looking up the rest from reference TRBV19 and TRBJ1-5 gives the full variable domain: DGGITQSPKYLFRKEGQNVTLSCEQNLNHDAMYWYRQDPGQGLRLIYYSQIVNDFQKGDIAEGYSVSREKKESFPLTVTSAQKNPTAFYLCASKTGTDVYSGNQPRHFGDGTRLSIL.